The next 17 T cell receptor beta chains were all read from a single sample in a study of blood T cell repertoires in COVID-19. Only in-frame clones appear in the TCRdb table, and some are missing; sequencing was by immunoSEQ multiplex PCR. The sample gives tens of thousands of clones, more than 75% of which show up once; roughly 3.8% is in the top ten. Sequences were obtained from peripheral blood. The receptors shown here come from a man aged 50 or older with active COVID-19.

The rearrangement joins TRBV2 to TRBJ2-2; D is perhaps TRBD1 (6 bases). V was clipped by 3 bases and J by 4 bases, with 12 bases between them. Germline CDR1 and CDR2: SNHLY and FYNNEI. The CDR3 totals 15 residues. CDR3 amino acids: CASSEGRGRTGELFF. The CDR3 bases are TGTGCCAGCAGTGAGGGCAGGGGTCGCACCGGGGAGCTGTTTTTT. Looking up the rest from reference TRBV2 and TRBJ2-2 gives the full variable domain: EPEVTQTPSHQVTQMGQEVILRCVPISNHLYFYWYRQILGQKVEFLVSFYNNEISEKSEIFDDQFSVERPDGSNFTLKIRSTKLEDSAMYFCASSEGRGRTGELFFGEGSRLTVL.

This sequence joins TRBV6-1 and TRBJ1-5; D not resolved. The CDR3 contains 15 residues. Germline V gene sequence: CDR1 MNHNS, CDR2 SASEGT. V was cut by 0 bases and J by 4 bases, with 10 bases left in between. As DNA, the CDR3 is TGTGCCAGCAGTGAAGCGAGGCCGCCGAATCAGCCCCAGCATTTT. It codes for CASSEARPPNQPQHF.

The chain recombines TRBV7-8 with TRBJ1-1; 8 nucleotides align to TRBD1. J gave up 0 bases and V 7 bases, and 10 bases lay outside the gene matches. The germline CDR1 and CDR2 sequences are SGHVS and FQNEAQ. This CDR3 is 16 amino acids long. The CDR3 region is CASKVGTGLLNTEAFF. The DNA of the CDR3 is TGTGCCAGCAAGGTAGGGACAGGCCTACTGAACACTGAAGCTTTCTTT.

The rearrangement links TRBV5-1 to TRBJ2-7; a possible D gene is TRBD2 (6 bases). The CDR3 contains 14 residues. V was cut by 0 bases and J by 6 bases, with 13 bases left in between. Per the germline V gene, CDR1 is SGHRS and CDR2 is YFSETQ. CDR3 loop: CASSLGTNGPEQYF. DNA for the CDR3: TGCGCCAGCAGCTTGGGGACTAACGGTCCCGAGCAGTACTTC. Drawing the rest from reference TRBV5-1 and TRBJ2-7, the complete variable domain is KAGVTQTPRYLIKTRGQQVTLSCSPISGHRSVSWYQQTPGQGLQFLFEYFSETQRNKGNFPGRFSGRQFSNSRSEMNVSTLELGDSALYLCASSLGTNGPEQYFGPGTRLTVT.

This clone was seen a few times. This CDR3 is CASSSGVGEKLFF. The CDR3 DNA sequence: TGTGCCAGCAGTTCAGGGGTAGGGGAAAAACTGTTTTTT. The chain joins TRBV6-6 to TRBJ1-4, with D tentatively TRBD1 (6 bases). The germline V and J ends were trimmed by 4 bases and 8 bases, with 11 bases remaining between them. The CDR3 contains 13 residues. Per the germline V gene, CDR1 is MNHNY and CDR2 is SVGAGI (reference sequence).

The gene calls are TRBV9 and TRBJ2-7; 11 bases are shared with TRBD2. Per the germline V gene, CDR1 is SGDLS and CDR2 is YYNGEE. J gave up 3 bases and V 0 bases, and 5 bases lay outside the gene matches. CDR3 length equals 16 residues. CDR3 bases: TGTGCCAGCAGCGTAGGGGTTAGCGGGGGGGTCTACGAGCAGTACTTC. Translated, it gives CASSVGVSGGVYEQYF.

Note on this clone: An end of the junction does not agree with germline; a read error may underlie this. The rearrangement links TRBV5-4 to TRBJ2-5, with TRBD2 matching over 11 bases. The CDR3 runs to 14 residues. CDR1 and CDR2 (germline): SGHNT, YYREEE (reference sequence). The CDR3 coding sequence is TGTGCCAGCAGCTCGATCCCGGCTAGCGGGGGGCCCCACTTC. Translation gives CASSSIPASGGPHF.

This clone is categorized as medium-sized. CDR3 DNA sequence: TGTGCCAGCAGCTACGGACAGGGGGACTACAATGAGCAGTTCTTC. Translating gives CASSYGQGDYNEQFF. The chain links TRBV7-3 to TRBJ2-1; 10 nucleotides line up with TRBD1. V gave up 4 bases and J gave up 3 bases; unmatched junction bases: 3. Looked up from germline, CDR1 is SGHTA and CDR2 is FQGTGA. The CDR3 extends over 15 amino acids.

The rearrangement links TRBV5-1 to TRBJ1-6; 8 bases are shared with TRBD1. CDR1 and CDR2 (germline): SGHRS, YFSETQ. The J segment lost 5 bases and the V segment lost 4 bases, leaving 5 bases of the junction unmatched. CDR3 length: 15 residues. The CDR3 is CASSPDRVDNSPLHF. The CDR3 DNA sequence: TGCGCCAGCAGCCCGGACAGGGTGGATAATTCACCCCTCCACTTT.

This chain uses TRBV7-9 with TRBJ1-3; 10 bases are shared with TRBD1. V shed 4 bases and J 3 bases; nucleotides not matched to a gene: 3. Germline values: CDR1 SEHNR, CDR2 FQNEAQ (reference sequence). The CDR3 has 15 amino acids. CDR3 bases: TGTGCCAGCAGCTACGGACAGGGGGATGGAAACACCATATATTTT. Its translation is CASSYGQGDGNTIYF.

This clone was seen only once. The chain is built from TRBV19 and TRBJ2-5; TRBD2 agrees at 12 bases. This CDR3 is 17 amino acids long. V lost 3 bases to trimming and J lost 4 bases; unmatched junction nucleotides: 9. In germline, CDR1 is LNHDA, CDR2 SQIVND (reference sequence). The CDR3 coding sequence is TGTGCCAGTAGTATGGGAGTGACTAGCGGGGGCCGAGAGACCCAGTACTTC. Translated, it gives CASSMGVTSGGRETQYF.

The chain has TRBV2 and TRBJ2-3; a possible D gene is TRBD1 (5 bases). CDR1 and CDR2 from the germline V gene are SNHLY and FYNNEI. Between the trimmed V and J ends, which lost 0 bases and 0 bases, there was a span of 10 bases. The CDR3 totals 16 residues. The CDR3 protein is CASSEATGRSTDTQYF. In nucleotides, the CDR3 is TGTGCCAGCAGTGAAGCTACAGGACGGAGCACAGATACGCAGTATTTT.

This clone came up once. The V and J genes are TRBV6-2 or TRBV6-3 and TRBJ2-5, with a possible D match to TRBD2 (5 bases). The CDR3 totals 12 residues. CDR1 is MNHEY and CDR2 is SVGEGT in the germline V gene. The germline V and J ends were trimmed by 5 bases and 5 bases, with 9 bases remaining between them. CDR3 in amino acids: CASSVRRETQYF. Here the CDR3 DNA reads TGTGCCAGCAGTGTGCGGAGGGAGACCCAGTACTTC.

The CDR3: CASSILTRGVTEAFF. CDR3 nucleotide sequence: TGTGCCAGTAGTATCCTTACCAGGGGGGTAACTGAAGCTTTCTTT. This chain uses TRBV19 with TRBJ1-1, with 7 bases aligning to TRBD1. CDR1 LNHDA and CDR2 SQIVND come from the germline V gene (reference sequence). The V segment lost 3 bases and the J segment 5 bases; nucleotides outside the gene matches: 9. The CDR3 length is 15 residues.

CDR3 nucleotides: TGTGCCAGCAGCCCTCGCGACAGGGCCCCCCCAGAGACCCAGTACTTC. Encoded protein: CASSPRDRAPPETQYF. The chain carries TRBV11-2 and TRBJ2-5; 7 nucleotides align to TRBD1. The CDR3 totals 16 residues. V was clipped by 5 bases and J by 4 bases; unmatched bases: 13. CDR1 is SGHAT, CDR2 FQNNGV, per germline.

The chain recombines TRBV4-3 with TRBJ2-7, with TRBD1 matching 8 bases. Looked up from germline, CDR1 is LGHNA and CDR2 is YSLEER. With 3 bases clipped from V and 2 bases from J, the junction kept 9 bases outside the gene matches. The CDR3 covers 16 residues. CDR3 protein: CASSQLQGAYPYEQYF. The CDR3 DNA reads as TGCGCCAGCAGCCAGCTTCAGGGGGCTTACCCCTACGAGCAGTACTTC.

V and J are TRBV27 and TRBJ1-1, with 9 bases identical to TRBD1. The CDR3 totals 14 residues. V shed 6 bases and J 6 bases; nucleotides not matched to a gene: 8. Germline V gene sequence: CDR1 MNHEY, CDR2 SMNVEV (reference sequence). The CDR3 protein is CASRVGQGVPEAFF. CDR3 sequence (DNA): TGTGCCAGCAGAGTGGGACAGGGAGTACCTGAAGCTTTCTTT.